The rows below give T cell receptor beta chains drawn from one sample of a study of T cell responses to AZD1222 COVID-19 vaccine. The protocol was immunoSEQ multiplex PCR, while the TCRdb copy is restricted to in-frame clones and leaves out a portion. Among some 140,000 clones, roughly 90% were seen once, and the ten largest hold 1.9%. The sequenced sample was peripheral blood, obtained on day 0 of AZD1222 vaccination. The receptors shown here come from an adult in good health. CDR3s include the opening cysteine and the closing phenylalanine or tryptophan. The D gene is left open where the match is weak. The listing skips clone size in some rows; elsewhere it reads once, few, many or a size class.

cdr3_nt cdr3_aa v_call clone_size cdr3_length j_call d_call
TGTGCCAGCAGCTTAGGGGTTCGGACAGGGGGTTCCTACGAGCAGTACTTC CASSLGVRTGGSYEQYF TRBV7-6 NA 17 TRBJ2-7 TRBD1
TGTGCCAGCATCCAAGGAGAGGGGTTTGAGGACACCATATATTTT CASIQGEGFEDTIYF TRBV7-9 NA 15 TRBJ1-3 NA
TGTGCCAGCAGCCCGGGACAGTCCTACGAGCAGTACTTC CASSPGQSYEQYF TRBV14 NA 13 TRBJ2-7 TRBD1
TGTGCCAGCAGTGACGGGACAGGGCAGGGCGAGCAGTACTTC CASSDGTGQGEQYF TRBV6-1 NA 14 TRBJ2-7 TRBD1
TGTGCCAGCAGCGAGAGCTCTGGGGCCAACGTCCTGACTTTC CASSESSGANVLTF TRBV6-5 NA 14 TRBJ2-6 NA
TGCGCCAGCAGCTGGGAAAAGGGGGAAGCTTTCTTT CASSWEKGEAFF TRBV5-1 NA 12 TRBJ1-1 NA
TGTGCCTGGCAAGGACGTAAGGCCTACGAGCAGTACTTC CAWQGRKAYEQYF TRBV30 NA 13 TRBJ2-7 NA
TGCGCCAGCAGCTTGGTGGCAGAACCCTACGAGCAGTACTTC CASSLVAEPYEQYF TRBV5-1 NA 14 TRBJ2-7 NA
TGCAGTGCTAGAGAGGGAAACACCATATATTTT CSAREGNTIYF TRBV20-1 NA 11 TRBJ1-3 NA
TGTGCCAGCAGTGGAGGGACAGGGGGCGCGAGAAATCAGCCCCAGCATTTT CASSGGTGGARNQPQHF TRBV6-1 NA 17 TRBJ1-5 TRBD1
TGTGCCAGCAGTCCGGGACTAGCGGGGTATAGCTCCTACAATGAGCAGTTCTTC CASSPGLAGYSSYNEQFF TRBV27 NA 18 TRBJ2-1 TRBD2
TGTGCCAGCAGCCAAGATTCCCAGCGGTCCCACGAGCAGTACTTC CASSQDSQRSHEQYF TRBV4-2 NA 15 TRBJ2-7 NA
TGTGCCAGCAGCCCCCAGGCGGACAATAGAAACACCATATATTTT CASSPQADNRNTIYF TRBV7-2 NA 15 TRBJ1-3 NA
TGTGCCAGCAGCGGACAGGGCGATTCACCCCTCCACTTT CASSGQGDSPLHF TRBV6-2/TRBV6-3 NA 13 TRBJ1-6 TRBD1
TGCGCCAGCAGCTTTGGACCCGGGACTAGCGGGGGCTACAATGAGCAGTTCTTC CASSFGPGTSGGYNEQFF TRBV5-1 NA 18 TRBJ2-1 TRBD2
TGTGCCAGCAGTGAACAACAGGGGGCATATGGGCACACCGGGGAGCTGTTTTTT CASSEQQGAYGHTGELFF TRBV6-4 NA 18 TRBJ2-2 TRBD1
TGTGCCAGCAGCCGGGCAGCACAAGAGACCCAGTACTTC CASSRAAQETQYF TRBV14 NA 13 TRBJ2-5 NA
TGTGCCAGCAGCTTGGGACCCAGCACAGATACGCAGTATTTT CASSLGPSTDTQYF TRBV5-6 NA 14 TRBJ2-3 NA
TGCGCCAGCAGATACACCCGGGACGGGACCTACAATGAGCAGTTCTTC CASRYTRDGTYNEQFF TRBV4-1 NA 16 TRBJ2-1 NA
TGTGCCAGTAGTATAGAGACCGCCTGGAATCAGCCCCAGCATTTT CASSIETAWNQPQHF TRBV19 once 15 TRBJ1-5 NA
TGTGCCAGCAGTGGAGGGATCGCGGGAGATGTGACAGATACGCAGTATTTT CASSGGIAGDVTDTQYF TRBV6-1 few 17 TRBJ2-3 TRBD2
TGCGCCAGCAGTTTAGCTGCAACTAATGAAAAACTGTTTTTT CASSLAATNEKLFF TRBV5-1 NA 14 TRBJ1-4 NA
TGTGCCAGTAGTATAGACCGCGGACTCACTCGCACAGATACGCAGTATTTT CASSIDRGLTRTDTQYF TRBV19 NA 17 TRBJ2-3 NA
TGCGCCAGCAGCTTGCGAGGGAGGGAGTCACCCCTCCACTTT CASSLRGRESPLHF TRBV5-1 NA 14 TRBJ1-6 NA
TGTGCCAGCAGCCCCGGGGGGAGGAACACCGGGGAGCTGTTTTTT CASSPGGRNTGELFF TRBV11-3 NA 15 TRBJ2-2 TRBD2
TGTGCCACCAGCAGAGCTGTGGCAGGGGGCGAGTACGAGCAGTACTTC CATSRAVAGGEYEQYF TRBV15 few 16 TRBJ2-7 TRBD1
TGTGCCAGCAGTTCTCCGGGACTAGCGAACTACGAGCAGTACTTC CASSSPGLANYEQYF TRBV6-1 NA 15 TRBJ2-7 TRBD2
TGCGCCAGCAGCTTATCACAAGGATCATACGAGCAGTACTTC CASSLSQGSYEQYF TRBV5-1 NA 14 TRBJ2-7 NA
TGTGCCTGGAGGACTAGCAAACTCGAGCAGTACTTC CAWRTSKLEQYF TRBV30 NA 12 TRBJ2-7 TRBD2
TGCGCCAGCAGTAAAGGACAGGCCGACACCGGGGAGCTGTTTTTT CASSKGQADTGELFF TRBV10-2 few 15 TRBJ2-2 TRBD1
TGTGCCAGCAGTTACTTACCTAGACTAGCGGGAGGCCGGAATGAGCAGTTCTTC CASSYLPRLAGGRNEQFF TRBV6-2/TRBV6-3 NA 18 TRBJ2-1 TRBD2
TGTGCCAGCAGCCCGACAGGGGGGTCTGGGGCCAACGTCCTGACTTTC CASSPTGGSGANVLTF TRBV6-2/TRBV6-3 NA 16 TRBJ2-6 TRBD1
TGTGCCAGCAGCAAAGAGGACAGCTCCTACGAGCAGTACTTC CASSKEDSSYEQYF TRBV21-1 NA 14 TRBJ2-7 NA
TGTGCCACCAGTGATTTGGGGAGACAGTTGTCCTATGGCTACACCTTC CATSDLGRQLSYGYTF TRBV24-1 NA 16 TRBJ1-2 NA
TGTGCCAGCAGTTTTGGGGTAGGAGGGTCACCCCTCCACTTT CASSFGVGGSPLHF TRBV27 NA 14 TRBJ1-6 NA
TGTGCCACCAGCAGATCCGCCTTAGCGGGAGACCGCTACAATGAGCAGTTCTTC CATSRSALAGDRYNEQFF TRBV15 NA 18 TRBJ2-1 TRBD2
TGTGCCAGCAGCCATACTTTGAGACAAGGCTATAATTCACCCCTCCACTTT CASSHTLRQGYNSPLHF TRBV11-2 NA 17 TRBJ1-6 NA
TGTGCCACCAGCAGATCTCGGCCAGGGGGGAGCACTGAAGCTTTCTTT CATSRSRPGGSTEAFF TRBV15 once 16 TRBJ1-1 TRBD1
TGTGCCAGCAGGCCACCCGGTTTGGGCTACACCTTC CASRPPGLGYTF TRBV12-3/TRBV12-4 once 12 TRBJ1-2 NA
TGTGCCAGCAGCCCTACAGGGAACACTGAAGCTTTCTTT CASSPTGNTEAFF TRBV28 NA 13 TRBJ1-1 NA
TGCAGTGCTAGTCAGGGCGGGGGTGGCTACACCTTC CSASQGGGGYTF TRBV20-1 NA 12 TRBJ1-2 NA
TGTGCCAGCTATACCACCTTGTTTATGACCAGTGTACGGAGTACCGGGGAGCTGTTTTTT CASYTTLFMTSVRSTGELFF TRBV28 NA 20 TRBJ2-2 NA
TGTGCCAGCAGCAAAGAATTTTTAGGGTTTCGAGAGACCCAGTACTTC CASSKEFLGFRETQYF TRBV21-1 NA 16 TRBJ2-5 NA
TGTGCCAGCAGCAAGAGCGGGACAGGGAGGAAACTGTTTTTT CASSKSGTGRKLFF TRBV21-1 NA 14 TRBJ1-4 NA
TGTGCCAGCATTGGCGGGACAGAAGACTACGAGCAGTACTTC CASIGGTEDYEQYF TRBV18 NA 14 TRBJ2-7 NA
TGTGCCTGGGGAAACTATGGCTACACCTTC CAWGNYGYTF TRBV30 NA 10 TRBJ1-2 NA
TGTGCCAGCAGTTACTCGATGGGCTCCACAGATACGCAGTATTTT CASSYSMGSTDTQYF TRBV6-2/TRBV6-3 NA 15 TRBJ2-3 NA
TGTGCCAGCAGCGTAGTTGGGGACAGGGCGTCCAATGAGCAGTTCTTC CASSVVGDRASNEQFF TRBV9 NA 16 TRBJ2-1 TRBD1
TGTGCCAGCAGGATCAAGGGACAGGACACTGAAGCTTTCTTT CASRIKGQDTEAFF TRBV6-4 NA 14 TRBJ1-1 TRBD1